The 23 T cell receptor beta chains below come from one sample, sequenced in a study of cytomegalovirus exposure and HLA in healthy donors. Clones were read by immunoSEQ multiplex PCR, and TCRdb kept only the in-frame ones, dropping some. The sample includes about 73,000 clones, roughly 89% seen only once; the top ten take 3.5% to 4%. The sequenced material came from PBMCs. The source is a woman under 30 in good health and CMV-seropositive.

The chain has TRBV29-1 and TRBJ2-7, with 12 bases that match TRBD1. Per germline, CDR1 SQVTM and CDR2 ANQGSEA. The V segment lost 5 bases and the J segment 7 bases; nucleotides outside the gene matches: 9. CDR3 size: 14 residues. CDR3 protein: CSVTRGTGGIEQYF. CDR3 coding DNA: TGCAGCGTTACCAGGGGGACAGGGGGCATAGAGCAGTACTTC.

This clone has only one observation. The J gene is TRBJ2-1, the V gene TRBV2; 7 nucleotides align to TRBD1. The CDR3 sequence is 15 residues long. With V trimmed by 2 bases and J by 3 bases, 4 bases remained unmatched. The germline CDR1 and CDR2 sequences are SNHLY and FYNNEI. CDR3 DNA: TGTGCCAGCAGTGAATGGTCAGGGGGCTACAATGAGCAGTTCTTC. As protein: CASSEWSGGYNEQFF.

V and J are TRBV10-2 and TRBJ2-3; TRBD2 matches 9 bases. Germline V lookup: CDR1 WSHSY, CDR2 SAAADI. The CDR3 is 20 residues long. V lost 3 bases, J lost 2 bases, and 18 bases stayed unmatched. DNA of the CDR3: TGCGCCAGCAGTGATTACGAGCCCTTAGCGGGAGAAGGGGTCACAGATACGCAGTATTTT. Its translation: CASSDYEPLAGEGVTDTQYF.

The sample holds one count of this clone. The chain couples TRBV5-4 to TRBJ2-1, with D possibly TRBD1 on 6 matching bases. Per the germline V gene, CDR1 is SGHNT and CDR2 is YYREEE (reference sequence). V gave up 2 bases and J gave up 4 bases, with 13 bases separating them. The CDR3 length is 15 residues. The CDR3 sequence: CASSLVGAGYNEQFF. The CDR3, as DNA: TGTGCCAGCAGCTTAGTGGGGGCCGGTTACAATGAGCAGTTCTTC.

The chain joins TRBV7-8 to TRBJ1-5; no firm D call. Germline V gene sequence: CDR1 SGHVS, CDR2 FQNEAQ. The CDR3 length is 14 residues. The V end was cut by 2 bases, the J end by 0 bases, with 5 bases between. CDR3 in DNA: TGTGCCAGCAGCTTACCGTATAGCAATCAGCCCCAGCATTTT. Translated, it gives CASSLPYSNQPQHF.

The chain is built from TRBV19 and TRBJ1-5; TRBD1 matches 8 bases. The germline V gene has CDR1 LNHDA and CDR2 SQIVND (reference sequence). There are 16 residues in the CDR3. V gave up 5 bases and J gave up 0 bases; unmatched junction bases: 6. CDR3: CASSADRDYSNQPQHF. In DNA form, the CDR3 reads TGTGCCAGTAGTGCGGACAGGGATTATAGCAATCAGCCCCAGCATTTT.

This sequence joins TRBV9 and TRBJ2-7; a weak D match, TRBD1 (5 bases). V lost 0 bases, J lost 6 bases, and 16 bases lay in between. The CDR3 contains 15 residues. CDR1 is SGDLS and CDR2 is YYNGEE in the germline V gene. CDR3 nucleotides: TGTGCCAGCAGCGTAGGGGGCAGGGTGCTCGGCGAGCAGTACTTC. It codes for CASSVGGRVLGEQYF.

The rearrangement joins TRBV19 to TRBJ1-3; TRBD1 aligns across 7 bases. Germline CDR1 reads LNHDA; CDR2 reads SQIVND (reference sequence). Trimming took 4 bases from V and 4 from J; bases not matched to a gene: 10. The CDR3 extends over 16 amino acids. CDR3: CASSTGTATSGNTIYF. The CDR3 DNA follows: TGTGCCAGTAGTACCGGGACAGCGACCTCCGGAAACACCATATATTTT.

This clone appeared a single time. The rearrangement joins TRBV7-9 to TRBJ2-1, with a weak D call TRBD1 (5 bases). The ends were cut back, 2 bases at V and 5 bases at J, with 10 bases in the middle. Germline CDR1 SEHNR, CDR2 FQNEAQ (reference sequence). CDR3 length: 14 amino acids. Written as DNA, the CDR3 is TGTGCCAGCAGCTTAACGGACATAGACAATGAGCAGTTCTTC. It yields the protein CASSLTDIDNEQFF.

This clone was recorded only once. The chain employs TRBV19 and TRBJ2-1; 8 bases are shared with TRBD2. Germline V lookup: CDR1 LNHDA, CDR2 SQIVND (reference sequence). The length of the CDR3 is 16 residues. J was trimmed by 2 bases and V by 7 bases; bases with no gene match: 10. The CDR3 reads CASTLLAGGPYNEQFF. In nucleotides, the CDR3 is TGTGCCAGTACCTTGCTGGCGGGGGGCCCCTACAATGAGCAGTTCTTC. Combining the CDR3 with reference TRBV19 and TRBJ2-1 gives the whole variable domain DGGITQSPKYLFRKEGQNVTLSCEQNLNHDAMYWYRQDPGQGLRLIYYSQIVNDFQKGDIAEGYSVSREKKESFPLTVTSAQKNPTAFYLCASTLLAGGPYNEQFFGPGTRLTVL.

The rearrangement joins TRBV15 to TRBJ1-1, with a weak D call TRBD1 (5 bases). This CDR3 has 13 residues. Trimming pared 8 bases from V and 0 bases from J, leaving 10 bases between. Per germline, CDR1 LNHNV and CDR2 YYDKDF (reference sequence). The CDR3 nucleotides read TGTGCCACCTCCCAGGGCTTGAACACTGAAGCTTTCTTT. Its translation is CATSQGLNTEAFF.

The chain carries TRBV28 and TRBJ2-7; D perhaps matches TRBD1 (6 bases). The CDR3 runs to 14 residues. V gave up 1 base and J gave up 7 bases, with 14 bases separating them. Germline V gene lookup returns CDR1 MDHEN and CDR2 SYDVKM. DNA for the CDR3: TGTGCCAGCAGTTTATTGTCGGCAGGGGAAGAGCAGTACTTC. This codes for CASSLLSAGEEQYF.

The genes are TRBV6-1 and TRBJ1-5, with 9 bases lining up with TRBD1. The germline V gene has CDR1 MNHNS and CDR2 SASEGT. Germline trimming cut 5 bases from V and 6 bases from J; bases unmatched to any gene: 8. The CDR3 has 15 amino acids. The CDR3 bases are TGTGCCAGCAGTTCCCACAGGGGGCTAGGTCAGCCCCAGCATTTT. Protein: CASSSHRGLGQPQHF.

The V call is TRBV19, the J call TRBJ2-7, with 8 bases that match TRBD2. This CDR3 comprises 16 residues. V was pared by 5 bases and J by 3 bases, with 12 bases of the junction left unmatched. Germline-derived CDR1 and CDR2 are LNHDA and SQIVND (reference sequence). Written as DNA, the CDR3 is TGTGCCAGTAGTTCCCACCGGACGGGAGGGAACTACGAGCAGTACTTC. This sequence encodes CASSSHRTGGNYEQYF.

The gene calls are TRBV4-2 and TRBJ2-1; 7 bases agree with TRBD1. Trimming removed 4 bases from V and 5 bases from J; junction bases left unmatched: 5. The CDR3 totals 14 residues. Germline CDR1 LGHNA, CDR2 YNFKEQ. The CDR3 reads CASSLWDRNNEQFF. In DNA form, the CDR3 reads TGTGCCAGCAGCCTTTGGGACAGAAACAATGAGCAGTTCTTC.

The chain couples TRBV6-5 to TRBJ1-1; 7 bases are a match to TRBD1. Germline CDR1 MNHEY, CDR2 SVGAGI. V was pared by 6 bases and J by 4 bases, with 11 bases of the junction left unmatched. This CDR3 is 15 amino acids long. In nucleotides, the CDR3 is TGTGCCAGCAGAAAGGACAGGATAGGGGGCACTGAAGCTTTCTTT. It specifies CASRKDRIGGTEAFF.

This clone has just one count. The rearrangement uses TRBV23-1 and TRBJ2-4; 7 positions match TRBD1. TRBV23-1 is identified as an open reading frame with a role that is uncertain. The V segment lost 6 bases and the J segment 7 bases; nucleotides outside the gene matches: 15. The CDR3 covers 16 residues. CDR3 sequence (DNA): TGCGCCAGCAGCCCAACACAAGGGGGCATAGAGAACATTCAGTACTTC. It codes for CASSPTQGGIENIQYF.

This clone has a single count. CDR3 bases: TGTGCCAGCAGCGTAGAAGGTAGCGGCTACAATGAGCAGTTCTTC. Amino acid sequence: CASSVEGSGYNEQFF. This rearrangement joins TRBV9 to TRBJ2-1; D perhaps matches TRBD2 (6 bases). Looked up from germline, CDR1 is SGDLS and CDR2 is YYNGEE. The CDR3 spans 15 residues. Trimming shortened V by 0 bases and J by 3 bases, and 10 bases separated the two germline ends.

The chain uses TRBV28 and TRBJ2-7; 8 bases map to TRBD1. The CDR3 is made up of 16 amino acids. Trimming removed 5 bases from V and 3 bases from J; junction bases left unmatched: 12. Germline CDR1 reads MDHEN; CDR2 reads SYDVKM. The DNA of the CDR3 is TGTGCCAGCAGTCCCAAGGGGACAGGTTTGCGCTACGAGCAGTACTTC. It specifies CASSPKGTGLRYEQYF.

The rearrangement uses TRBV10-3 and TRBJ2-1, with TRBD1 identical over 11 bases. Germline V gene lookup returns CDR1 ENHRY and CDR2 SYGVKD. V lost 4 bases, J lost 8 bases, and 7 bases stayed unmatched. This CDR3 spans 15 amino acids. The CDR3 protein is CAISGGQGGGYEQFF. For the CDR3, the DNA is TGTGCCATCAGTGGGGGACAGGGGGGAGGGTATGAGCAGTTCTTC.

The V call is TRBV5-4, the J call TRBJ1-1; possibly TRBD1 for D (6 bases). The CDR3 length is 13 residues. Deletions cut 2 bases from V and 4 bases from J, with 9 bases between. The germline CDR1 and CDR2 sequences are SGHNT and YYREEE (reference sequence). CDR3 residues: CASSFQGFTEAFF. The CDR3 DNA is TGTGCCAGCAGCTTCCAGGGGTTCACTGAAGCTTTCTTT.

The chain carries TRBV28 and TRBJ2-1; no reliable D call. CDR1 MDHEN and CDR2 SYDVKM come from the germline V gene. The CDR3 length is 12 residues. Trimming took 3 bases from V and 6 from J, leaving 6 bases between them. In DNA form, the CDR3 reads TGTGCCAGCAGTTTTCGGGTCAATGAGCAGTTCTTC. This sequence encodes CASSFRVNEQFF.

This chain joins TRBV28 and TRBJ2-5; 8 nucleotides line up with TRBD2. This CDR3 spans 16 amino acids. The ends lost 1 base at V and 5 bases at J; junction bases unmatched: 9. The germline V gene encodes CDR1 MDHEN and CDR2 SYDVKM. As DNA, the CDR3 is TGTGCCAGCAGTTTATCGACTAGCGCGGGAGGTGAGACCCAGTACTTC. This translates into CASSLSTSAGGETQYF.